This TCR beta chain was retrieved from a study of blood T cell repertoires in COVID-19. Study-level information: Sites across the United States, Italy and Spain contributed samples from acute and convalescent COVID-19.

Recruited during active infection, patients (from Seattle) were subsequently followed longitudinally. The CDR3 loop spans 14 amino acids. V lost 1 base, J lost 2 bases, and 9 bases lay in between. Germline loops: CDR1 SGHTA, CDR2 FQGTGA. Per the study methods: By means of reference gene primer amplification, nucleated cell counts were estimated. Using immunoSEQ multiplex PCR, the repertoire was profiled, and TCRdb retains in-frame clones only, with some absent. V, J and clone size reflect that table, while D and trimming were determined from the DNA. The sample includes 100,000 to 150,000 clones, approximately 86% of them seen just once.

The rearrangement uses TRBV7-3 and TRBJ2-7; a possible D gene is TRBD2 (5 bases). Input material: peripheral blood. This receptor was taken from an older woman with COVID-19, enrolled during active disease. The chain's CDR3 is CASSLKWEPYEQYF. The CDR3 nucleotides are TGTGCCAGCAGCTTAAAGTGGGAGCCCTACGAGCAGTACTTC. Together with reference TRBV7-3 and TRBJ2-7, the CDR3 gives the full variable domain: GAGVSQTPSNKVTEKGKYVELRCDPISGHTALYWYRQSLGQGPEFLIYFQGTGAADDSGLPNDRFFAVRPEGSVSTLKIQRTERGDSAVYLCASSLKWEPYEQYFGPGTRLTVT.